The 16 T cell receptor beta chains below all came from one sample that was sequenced in a study of shared T cell receptors in the human thymus (dated by TCRdb to the early 2020s). To prepare the library, the immunoSEQ multiplex PCR assay was applied. This is the immuneACCESS table as TCRdb keeps it, with only in-frame sequences that have V and J called. A part of the clones is gone; compared with another copy, unresolved V genes explain less than half, and the rest is unexplained. The sample has 500,000 to 750,000 clones on record, around nine tenths of them singletons. The ten most abundant clones make up around 0.01% of the sample. These records were also assigned to another study, of human thymus T cells.

The sequencing sample was made of thymocytes. These receptors all stem from a boy in the first two years of life with a congenital heart defect. Donor details come from another sample of the same person, matched by shared clones.

CDR3 sequence: CASSSPELNTGELFF. Written as DNA, the CDR3 is TGTGCCAGCAGCAGTCCGGAGCTGAACACCGGGGAGCTGTTTTTT. The gene calls are TRBV5-6 and TRBJ2-2; D unclear. The V gene lost 4 bases and the J gene lost 1 base, with 11 bases spanning the gap. CDR3 length: 15 residues. The V gene's germline CDR1 is SGHDT and CDR2 YYEEEE.

The V call is TRBV6-6, the J call TRBJ1-5, with D hard to call. Germline CDR1 is MNHNY and CDR2 is SVGAGI (reference sequence). The CDR3 sequence is 14 residues long. The V end lost 4 bases, the J end lost 7 bases, and 14 bases lay between the germline ends. The CDR3 nucleotides read TGTGCCAGCAGTTTCGATAGTGAAATACAGCCCCAGCATTTT. Protein: CASSFDSEIQPQHF.

This clone has just one count. The CDR3 loop is CASSAGLANEQFF. The CDR3 DNA sequence: TGTGCCAGCAGCGCCGGACTGGCCAATGAGCAGTTCTTC. The chain couples TRBV9 to TRBJ2-1; possible D gene TRBD2, 5 bases. Between the trimmed V and J ends, which lost 3 bases and 6 bases, there was a span of 10 bases. CDR1 SGDLS and CDR2 YYNGEE come from the germline V gene. CDR3 length: 13 residues.

This clone has a single count. The rearrangement joins TRBV14 to TRBJ2-7, with TRBD2 identical over 7 bases. There are 14 residues in the CDR3. Germline V lookup: CDR1 SGHDN, CDR2 FVKESK. V lost 3 bases and J lost 1; bases outside the gene matches: 3. The CDR3 DNA is TGTGCCAGCAGCCAGGGGGAGGGGTCCTACGAGCAGTACTTC. Translated: CASSQGEGSYEQYF.

The chain recombines TRBV10-3 with TRBJ2-7, with TRBD1 as a possible D gene (6 bases). The CDR3 consists of 15 residues. Trimming stripped 3 bases from V and 5 bases from J, with 17 bases between. Germline loops: CDR1 ENHRY, CDR2 SYGVKD. The CDR3 reads CAISDPGQPSDEQYF. CDR3 coding DNA: TGTGCCATCAGTGACCCCGGACAGCCCTCGGACGAGCAGTACTTC.

The count of this clone is one. This chain connects TRBV5-1 to TRBJ1-1; D call uncertain. The CDR3 is made up of 16 amino acids. Germline CDR1 reads SGHRS; CDR2 reads YFSETQ. Trimming took off 3 bases at V and 0 bases at J, with 15 bases between the two ends. CDR3 sequence: CASSSTPGDMNTEAFF. The CDR3, as DNA: TGCGCCAGCAGCTCCACACCGGGAGACATGAACACTGAAGCTTTCTTT.

This clone was detected only once. The chain carries TRBV28 and TRBJ2-7; D is possibly TRBD2 (6 bases). The length of the CDR3 is 16 residues. Germline V gives CDR1 MDHEN, CDR2 SYDVKM. Trimming removed 1 base at V and 3 bases at J, with 16 bases between. The CDR3 DNA is TGTGCCAGCAGTTTATTCGGCGGGAAGCAAGGCTACGAGCAGTACTTC. It is translated as CASSLFGGKQGYEQYF.

This chain joins TRBV5-1 and TRBJ2-1; TRBD2 matches 11 bases. The CDR3 spans 16 residues. In germline, CDR1 is SGHRS, CDR2 YFSETQ. Germline trimming cut 5 bases from V and 3 bases from J; bases unmatched to any gene: 7. In DNA, the CDR3 is TGCGCCAGCAGGGATAGCGGGAGGGTCAACTACAATGAGCAGTTCTTC. Residues: CASRDSGRVNYNEQFF.

V is TRBV10-3 and J is TRBJ2-7; D may be TRBD1 (5 bases). Germline values: CDR1 ENHRY, CDR2 SYGVKD. Between the trimmed V and J ends, which lost 8 bases and 1 base, there was a span of 15 bases. This CDR3 is 14 amino acids long. The CDR3 loop reads CAIRPGHLSYEQYF. CDR3 in DNA: TGTGCCATCCGTCCCGGACACCTTTCCTACGAGCAGTACTTC.

This rearrangement joins TRBV28 to TRBJ1-5, with TRBD1 identical over 9 bases. CDR1 and CDR2 from the germline V gene are MDHEN and SYDVKM. The CDR3 totals 16 residues. The V and J ends lost 2 bases and 7 bases, in that order; junction bases with no gene match: 9. DNA of the CDR3: TGTGCCAGCAGTTTACGATTTCACAGGGGGCGACAGCCCCAGCATTTT. Translating it yields CASSLRFHRGRQPQHF.

This chain joins TRBV6-5 and TRBJ1-1; D might be TRBD1 (6 bases). This CDR3 spans 13 amino acids. Trimming took off 6 bases at V and 5 bases at J, with 13 bases between the two ends. Germline V gives CDR1 MNHEY, CDR2 SVGAGI. The CDR3 loop reads CASRGSRGTEAFF. The CDR3 region has the DNA TGTGCCAGCAGGGGGTCAAGGGGGACTGAAGCTTTCTTT.

The rearrangement links TRBV10-3 to TRBJ2-2, with 9 nucleotides matching TRBD2. CDR1 is ENHRY, CDR2 SYGVKD, per germline. The length of the CDR3 is 16 residues. Losses at the gene ends were 6 bases for V and 0 bases for J; bases not matched to a gene: 5. The CDR3 bases are TGTGCCATCAGGACCCGACTAGCGGCGAACACCGGGGAGCTGTTTTTT. Translated, it gives CAIRTRLAANTGELFF.

V and J are TRBV7-9 and TRBJ2-7; TRBD2 agrees at 11 bases. The germline CDR1 and CDR2 sequences are SEHNR and FQNEAQ (reference sequence). This CDR3 contains 14 residues. J lost 9 bases, V lost 2 bases, and 6 bases had no gene match. CDR3 loop: CASSLSLAGGPQYF. The DNA of the CDR3 is TGTGCCAGCAGCTTATCCCTAGCGGGAGGCCCGCAGTACTTC. Full variable domain (outside the CDR3, taken from reference TRBV7-9 and TRBJ2-7): DTGVSQNPRHKITKRGQNVTFRCDPISEHNRLYWYRQTLGQGPEFLTYFQNEAQLEKSRLLSDRFSAERPKGSFSTLEIQRTEQGDSAMYLCASSLSLAGGPQYFGPGTRLTVT.

The chain has TRBV9 and TRBJ2-6; 9 bases are shared with TRBD2. The CDR3 is made up of 18 amino acids. Looked up from germline, CDR1 is SGDLS and CDR2 is YYNGEE. The trim removed 0 bases at V and 3 bases at J, leaving 7 bases unmatched. The CDR3 loop is CASSVGGGRALGANVLTF. In nucleotides, the CDR3 is TGTGCCAGCAGCGTAGGGGGCGGGAGGGCCCTTGGGGCCAACGTCCTGACTTTC.

Of note for this clone: Distinct nucleotide sequences in the sample also encode this CDR3. The V gene is TRBV7-9, the J gene TRBJ1-5; 10 nucleotides line up with TRBD1. The CDR3 loop spans 14 amino acids. The J segment lost 4 bases and the V segment lost 4 bases, leaving 1 base of the junction unmatched. The germline V gene has CDR1 SEHNR and CDR2 FQNEAQ (reference sequence). The chain's CDR3 is CASSSGQGNQPQHF. The CDR3 coding sequence is TGTGCCAGCAGCTCGGGACAGGGGAATCAGCCCCAGCATTTT.

J is TRBJ1-1 and V is TRBV5-1; 12 bases are shared with TRBD1. The CDR3 runs to 18 residues. Per the germline V gene, CDR1 is SGHRS and CDR2 is YFSETQ. Trimming at V came to 1 base and at J to 9 bases, leaving 16 bases not matched to a gene. CDR3 DNA sequence: TGCGCCAGCAGCTTGTTGACCGGAGAGGGACAGGGGGCCATTAAAGCTTTCTTT. It translates to CASSLLTGEGQGAIKAFF.